This T cell receptor beta chain was retrieved from a study of post-analysis software for immune sequencing data. Study-wide results and caveats: Roughly five TRBV segments, including TRBV5-6, TRBV5-1 and TRBV20-1, were more frequent in patients than controls.

The TCR beta cDNA libraries carried unique molecular identifiers. TCRdb analysed the PCR reads with MiXCR anew, one entry per CDR3 protein. Of about half a million distinct CDR3 sequences detected, 30% to 40% appear once; the ten largest clones hold less than 6%. Only a few counts were recorded for this clonotype. Its antigen is as yet unknown. The V gene end was trimmed by 6 bases and the J gene end by 8 bases; junction bases not matched to a gene: 12. The CDR3 has 14 residues. Germline V gives CDR1 WSHSY, CDR2 SAAADI. Sequenced material: blood. The sequence was obtained from a girl aged 2-17 years with multiple sclerosis. The chain recombines TRBV10-2 with TRBJ1-2; 7 bases agree with TRBD1. This CDR3 is CASRAPGQQAGYTF. CDR3 nucleotides: TGCGCCAGCAGGGCCCCGGGACAGCAAGCCGGCTACACCTTC.